This is a list of T cell receptor beta chains from one sample in a study of blood T cell repertoires in COVID-19. Using immunoSEQ multiplex PCR, the repertoire was profiled, and TCRdb retains in-frame clones only, with some absent. The table records 110,000 or so clones, approximately 81% of them present only once. Sample: peripheral blood. These TCRs come from a man between 60 and 75 years old with acute or convalescent COVID-19. Both conserved end residues are part of each CDR3. The D gene is left open where the match is weak. For some rows the clone size is stated as once, few or many, or as a class when expanded; others skip it.

NA,TRBV9,TRBJ2-3,NA,CASSGGWREPDTQYF
NA,TRBV7-3,TRBJ2-1,TRBD1,CASRPPDRARNEQFF
few,TRBV5-6,TRBJ1-2,TRBD1,CASSLEGGAYGYTF
NA,TRBV28,TRBJ2-7,TRBD2,CASSSLTRLAGEPYEQYF
NA,TRBV5-6,TRBJ2-1,NA,CASSFSPGIVGSYNEQFF
NA,TRBV27,TRBJ1-4,NA,CASSFTGVGEKLFF
NA,TRBV6-6,TRBJ2-7,TRBD2,CASSSGSGGIYEQYF
once,TRBV5-4,TRBJ2-1,NA,CASSLGVGGNEQFF
NA,TRBV10-3,TRBJ2-3,TRBD2,CAIRPTSGRFTDTQYF
NA,TRBV7-2,TRBJ1-5,TRBD1,CASSLGQGFDQPQHF
NA,TRBV7-8,TRBJ2-2,TRBD2,CASSSIAGVPRTGELFF
NA,TRBV15,TRBJ2-5,TRBD1,CATSRDGQGARETQYF
NA,TRBV5-6,TRBJ2-7,TRBD1,CASSRDSTNIYEQYF
NA,TRBV27,TRBJ2-3,TRBD2,CASSVRGLAGGGDTQYF
NA,TRBV21-1,TRBJ2-7,NA,CASSKRMTLAGNRYEQYF
NA,TRBV5-8,TRBJ1-4,TRBD1,CASSTETGAREKLFF
NA,TRBV2,TRBJ1-6,NA,CASRGPSSYNSPLHF
NA,TRBV7-3,TRBJ2-3,TRBD1,CASSSRSGQGVTDTQYF
NA,TRBV19,TRBJ1-5,NA,CASSSDSSNQPQHF
NA,TRBV9,TRBJ2-7,NA,CASSVVEGGEQYF
NA,TRBV5-4,TRBJ2-5,NA,CASSLSGTGGGTQYF
NA,TRBV6-5,TRBJ2-7,NA,CASSYSRDSYEQYF
NA,TRBV11-3,TRBJ2-7,NA,CASSFSYEQYF
once,TRBV5-6,TRBJ2-1,TRBD2,CASSLGGSGNEQFF
NA,TRBV9,TRBJ2-1,TRBD1,CASSVAGTAYNEQFF